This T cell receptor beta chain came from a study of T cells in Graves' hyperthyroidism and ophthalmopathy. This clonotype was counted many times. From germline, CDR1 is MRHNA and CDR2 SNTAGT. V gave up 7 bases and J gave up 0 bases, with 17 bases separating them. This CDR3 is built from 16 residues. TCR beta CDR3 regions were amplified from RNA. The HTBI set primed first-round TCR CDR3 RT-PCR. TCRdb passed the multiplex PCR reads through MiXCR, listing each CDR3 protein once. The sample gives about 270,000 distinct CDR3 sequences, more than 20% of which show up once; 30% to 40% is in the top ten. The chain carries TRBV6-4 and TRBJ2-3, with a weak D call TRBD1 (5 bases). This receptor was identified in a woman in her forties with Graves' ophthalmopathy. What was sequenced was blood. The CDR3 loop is CASIGRRAESTDTQYF. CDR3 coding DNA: TGTGCCAGCATCGGTCGCAGGGCCGAAAGCACAGATACGCAGTATTTT.